The clone carrying this TCR beta chain was observed a few times. Its antigen is not known. Amplification used 60 Vbeta primers and 13 Jbeta primers. The method was immunoSEQ multiplex PCR; TCRdb's version includes in-frame clones alone and lacks a portion of them. The sample has 110,000 to 150,000 clones; 76% are singletons. These donors counted as nominally healthy when sampled, but unrecorded immune exposures were likely. The CDR3 covers 12 residues. Deletions cut 7 bases from V and 1 base from J, with 7 bases between. Germline V gene sequence: CDR1 LNHDA, CDR2 SQIVND (reference sequence). The sample is drawn from a study of cytomegalovirus exposure and HLA in healthy donors. Overall study findings and caveats: Cytomegalovirus-associated status was assigned to more than 150 TCR beta chains. A later analysis linked a missense DCLRE1C variant to TCR beta V- and J-gene trimming. Later analysis showed most CMV-associated TCR beta chains appearing HLA-restricted.

Sequenced sample: PBMCs. V and J are TRBV19 and TRBJ1-1, with D hard to call. The clonotype was recovered from a woman between 40 and 50 years old in good health and CMV-seronegative. Written as DNA, the CDR3 is TGTGCCAGTAAAGAGGGGAACACTGAAGCTTTCTTT. This translates into CASKEGNTEAFF.